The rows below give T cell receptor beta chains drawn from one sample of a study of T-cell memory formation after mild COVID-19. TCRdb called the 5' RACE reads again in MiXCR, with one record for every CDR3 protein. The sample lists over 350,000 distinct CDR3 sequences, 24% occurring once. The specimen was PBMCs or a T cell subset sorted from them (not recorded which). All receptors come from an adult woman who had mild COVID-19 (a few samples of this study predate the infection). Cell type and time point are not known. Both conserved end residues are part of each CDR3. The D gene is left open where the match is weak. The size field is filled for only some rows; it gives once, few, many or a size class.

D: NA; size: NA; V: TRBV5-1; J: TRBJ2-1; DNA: TGCGCCAGCAGCTTAGGACGGGGGCCTTACAATGAGCAGTTCTTC; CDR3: CASSLGRGPYNEQFF
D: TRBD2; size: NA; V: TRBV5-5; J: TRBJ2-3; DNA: TGTGCCAGCAGACCTATAGCGGGGACAGATACGCAGTATTTT; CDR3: CASRPIAGTDTQYF
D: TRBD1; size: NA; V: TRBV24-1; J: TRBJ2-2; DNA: TGTGCCACCAGTGATTTGTTTGGACAGGGCACCGGGGAGCTGTTTTTT; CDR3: CATSDLFGQGTGELFF
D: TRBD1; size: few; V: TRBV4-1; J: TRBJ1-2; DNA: TGCGCCAGCAGCCCCCAACAGGGGACGAACTATGGCTACACCTTC; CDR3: CASSPQQGTNYGYTF
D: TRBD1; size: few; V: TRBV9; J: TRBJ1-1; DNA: TGTGCCAGCAGCCCAAGGGACAGGGTGAACACTGAAGCTTTCTTT; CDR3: CASSPRDRVNTEAFF
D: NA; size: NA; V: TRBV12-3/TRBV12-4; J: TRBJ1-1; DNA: TGTGCCAGCAATTTCCCGGGGGATGAAGCTTTCTTT; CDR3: CASNFPGDEAFF
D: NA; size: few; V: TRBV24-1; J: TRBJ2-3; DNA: TGTGCCACCAGTGAGGGATCTGACAGATACACAGATACGCAGTATTTT; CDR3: CATSEGSDRYTDTQYF
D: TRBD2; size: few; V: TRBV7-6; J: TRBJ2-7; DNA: TGTGCCAGCAGCTTAGGACCCTCGACTAGCGGGGGGACCTACGAGCAGTACTTC; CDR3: CASSLGPSTSGGTYEQYF
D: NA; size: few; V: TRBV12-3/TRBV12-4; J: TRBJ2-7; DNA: TGTGCCAGCCGTGGACGGGGGACCTACGAGCAGTACTTC; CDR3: CASRGRGTYEQYF
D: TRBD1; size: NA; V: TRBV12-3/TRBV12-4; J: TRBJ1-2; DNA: TGTGCCAGCAGTTCACAGGGGAGTGCTAACTATGGCTACACCTTC; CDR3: CASSSQGSANYGYTF
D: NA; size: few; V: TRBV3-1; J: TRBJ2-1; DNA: TGTGCCAGCAGCCTTCTCGGGAGATCCTACAATGAGCAGTTCTTC; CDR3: CASSLLGRSYNEQFF
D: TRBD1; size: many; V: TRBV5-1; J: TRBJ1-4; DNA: TGCGCCAGCAGCTACCATACAGGGGGCGAAATTACTAATGAAAAACTGTTTTTT; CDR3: CASSYHTGGEITNEKLFF
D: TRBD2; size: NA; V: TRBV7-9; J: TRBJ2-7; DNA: TGTGCCAGCAGCGATGACCCGGGACTAGCTGGCTCCTACGAGCAGTACTTC; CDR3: CASSDDPGLAGSYEQYF
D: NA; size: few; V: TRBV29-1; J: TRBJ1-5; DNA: TGCAGCGTCGCCAACGGCAATCAGCCCCAGCATTTT; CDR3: CSVANGNQPQHF
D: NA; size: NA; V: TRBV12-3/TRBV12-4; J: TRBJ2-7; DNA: TGTGCCAGCAGTTTCCGCGGGGCTGCAGTTCCCTACGAGCAGTACTTC; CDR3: CASSFRGAAVPYEQYF
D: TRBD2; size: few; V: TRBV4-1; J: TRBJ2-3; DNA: TGCGCCAGCAGCCAAGTCCTAGCGGACCCAGATACGCAGTATTTT; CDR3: CASSQVLADPDTQYF
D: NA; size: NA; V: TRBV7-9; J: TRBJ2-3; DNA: TGTGCCAGCAGCTCGGGGGCCCTACCCAGCACAGATACGCAGTATTTT; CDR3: CASSSGALPSTDTQYF
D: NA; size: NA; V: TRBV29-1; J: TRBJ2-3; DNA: TGCAGCGTTGTGCCCACAGATACGCAGTATTTT; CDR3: CSVVPTDTQYF
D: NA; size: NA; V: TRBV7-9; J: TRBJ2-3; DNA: TGTGCCAGCAGTTTTACCGGGTCCCAGGTTGATACGCAGTATTTT; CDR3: CASSFTGSQVDTQYF
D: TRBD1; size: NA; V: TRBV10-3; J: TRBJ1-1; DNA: TGTGCCATCAGAGCCGATATGGACAGGGGTTTGGGCACTGAAGCTTTCTTT; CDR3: CAIRADMDRGLGTEAFF
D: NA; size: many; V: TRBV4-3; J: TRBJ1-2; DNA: TGCGCCAGCAGCCAAGATGACAGGCAGGGCGGCTACACCTTC; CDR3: CASSQDDRQGGYTF
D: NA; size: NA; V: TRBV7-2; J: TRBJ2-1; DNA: TGTGCCAGCAGCTTAGTCGCGGGACTGAGTGAGCAGTTCTTC; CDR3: CASSLVAGLSEQFF
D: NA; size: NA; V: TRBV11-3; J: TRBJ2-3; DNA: TGTGCCAGCAGCTTGGGGACACGGATCATGGGGGCGCAGTATTTT; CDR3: CASSLGTRIMGAQYF
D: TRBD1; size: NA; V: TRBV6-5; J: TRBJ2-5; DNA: TGTGCCAGCAGTTACAGCCCCGGGACAGGGAACCCGCAAGAGACCCAGTACTTC; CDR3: CASSYSPGTGNPQETQYF
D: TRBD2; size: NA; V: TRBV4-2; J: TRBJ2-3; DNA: TGTGCCAGCAGCCAAGAGGGGGACTATCGTAGCACAGATACGCAGTATTTT; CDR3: CASSQEGDYRSTDTQYF
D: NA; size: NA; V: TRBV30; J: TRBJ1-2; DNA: TGTGCCTGGAGTGTATGGGGGCATGGCTACACCTTC; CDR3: CAWSVWGHGYTF
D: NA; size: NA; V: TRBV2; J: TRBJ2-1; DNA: TGTGCCAGCAGGAGAGGGACAGCGGGCTCCTACAATGAGCAGTTCTTC; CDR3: CASRRGTAGSYNEQFF
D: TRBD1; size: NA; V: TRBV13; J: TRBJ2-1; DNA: TGTGCCAGCAGCTCGCGTCAGACAGGGGGCACCTACAATGAGCAGTTCTTC; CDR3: CASSSRQTGGTYNEQFF
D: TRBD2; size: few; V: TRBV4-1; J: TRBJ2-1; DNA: TGCGCCAGCAGCCGGGCTCTAGCGGATACGGCCAATGAGCAGTTCTTC; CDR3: CASSRALADTANEQFF
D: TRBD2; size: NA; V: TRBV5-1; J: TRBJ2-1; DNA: TGCGCCAGTGGAGGGACTAGCCGATACAATGAGCAGTTCTTC; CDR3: CASGGTSRYNEQFF
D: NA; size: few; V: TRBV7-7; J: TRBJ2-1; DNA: TGTGCCAGCAGCTTATCTATTGCGGGTTACAATGAGCAGTTCTTC; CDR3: CASSLSIAGYNEQFF
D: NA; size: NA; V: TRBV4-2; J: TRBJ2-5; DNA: TGTGCCAGCAGCCAAGATCCGGCTAGCCAAGAGACCCAGTACTTC; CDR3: CASSQDPASQETQYF
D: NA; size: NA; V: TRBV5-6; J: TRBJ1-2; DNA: TGTGCCAGCAGCTTGATGCAGGGCGACTATGGCTACACCTTC; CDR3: CASSLMQGDYGYTF
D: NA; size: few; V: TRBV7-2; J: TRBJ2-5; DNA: TGTGCCAGCAGCCCAGGGCCATGGCCTCAAGAGACCCAGTACTTC; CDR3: CASSPGPWPQETQYF
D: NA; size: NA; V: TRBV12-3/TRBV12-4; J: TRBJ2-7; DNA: TGTGCCAGCAGTACCCGACTGACAGCCTACGAGCAGTACTTC; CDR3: CASSTRLTAYEQYF
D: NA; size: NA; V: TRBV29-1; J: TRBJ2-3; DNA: TGCAGCGTTGTAAACGGTCCCGGTACGCAGTATTTT; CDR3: CSVVNGPGTQYF
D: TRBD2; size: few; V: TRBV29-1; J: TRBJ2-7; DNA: TGCAGCGTTCAACGGACTAGCGGGAGTTACGAGCAGTACTTC; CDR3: CSVQRTSGSYEQYF
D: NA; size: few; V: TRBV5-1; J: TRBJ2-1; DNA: TGCGCCAGCGAGGCCGCCGGGGGCTCCTACAATGAGCAGTTCTTC; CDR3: CASEAAGGSYNEQFF
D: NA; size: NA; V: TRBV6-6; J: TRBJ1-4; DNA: TGTGCCAGCAGGGACAGCAGAATTACTATTGCAACTAATGAAAAACTGTTTTTT; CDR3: CASRDSRITIATNEKLFF
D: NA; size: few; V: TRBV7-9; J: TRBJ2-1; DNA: TGTGCCAGCAGCTTAGGAGCCGGTCGAAGGGATGAGCAGTTCTTC; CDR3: CASSLGAGRRDEQFF
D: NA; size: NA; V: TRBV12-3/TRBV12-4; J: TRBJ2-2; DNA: TGTGCCAGCAGTCAAAACAGGGTCCCCGGGGAGCTGTTTTTT; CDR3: CASSQNRVPGELFF
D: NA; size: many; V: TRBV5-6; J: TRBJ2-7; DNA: TGTGCCAGCAGCTCCCTGGGGCTCTACGAGCAGTACTTC; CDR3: CASSSLGLYEQYF
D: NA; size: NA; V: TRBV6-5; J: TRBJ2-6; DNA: TGTGCCAGCCTGGGGGGTTCGGGGGCCAACGTCCTGACTTTC; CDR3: CASLGGSGANVLTF
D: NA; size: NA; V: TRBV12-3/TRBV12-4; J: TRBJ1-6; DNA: TGTGCCAGCAGCCGTCGGTCTAATTCACCCCTCCACTTT; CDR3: CASSRRSNSPLHF
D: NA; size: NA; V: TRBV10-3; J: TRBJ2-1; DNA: TGTGCCATCAGTGAACCCCTGAGCTCCTACAATGAGCAGTTCTTC; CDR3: CAISEPLSSYNEQFF
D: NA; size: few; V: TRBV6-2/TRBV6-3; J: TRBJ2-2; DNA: TGTGCCAGTTCTAGCGTCACCGGGGAGCTGTTTTTT; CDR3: CASSSVTGELFF
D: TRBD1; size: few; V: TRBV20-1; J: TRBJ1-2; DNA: TGCAGTGCTCTGGGACAGGGCAATGCTAACTATGGCTACACCTTC; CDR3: CSALGQGNANYGYTF
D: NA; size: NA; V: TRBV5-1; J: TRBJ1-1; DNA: TGCGCCAGCAGCCCTGGGGGGTACGGCACTGAAGCTTTCTTT; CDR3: CASSPGGYGTEAFF